Described below is a single T cell receptor (beta chain) sequence and its context. This record belongs to a study of blood T cell repertoires in COVID-19. In the study overall: The cDNA or gDNA used as material had been derived from T cells, B-cell-depleted T cells, or PBMCs.

How the authors handled the data: Estimation of nucleated cell counts relied on the amplification of reference gene primers. Generated by immunoSEQ multiplex PCR, the TCRdb table keeps only in-frame clones and is missing some. Clone size and V and J calls were adopted from that table, with D and trimming inferred from the DNA. The profile covers 130,000 or so clones, with roughly 83% appearing a single time and under 1.5% taken by the ten largest. This CDR3 region has 17 residues. Trimming took 4 bases from V and 4 from J; bases not matched to a gene: 12. CDR1 and CDR2 from the germline V gene are MDHEN and SYDVKM.

The sequenced material came from peripheral blood. This TCR was sampled from a man aged 60-69 years with acute or convalescent COVID-19. V is TRBV28 and J is TRBJ1-5; the match to TRBD1 covers 8 bases. CDR3 region: CASSSRQGRTLNQPQHF. In DNA, the CDR3 is TGTGCCAGCAGTTCCCGACAGGGGCGTACTTTAAATCAGCCCCAGCATTTT. Full variable domain (remainder filled in from reference TRBV28 and TRBJ1-5): DVKVTQSSRYLVKRTGEKVFLECVQDMDHENMFWYRQDPGLGLRLIYFSYDVKMKEKGDIPEGYSVSREKKERFSLILESASTNQTSMYLCASSSRQGRTLNQPQHFGDGTRLSIL.